This TCR beta chain derives from a study of Graves' ophthalmopathy and Graves' hyperthyroidism. Using RNA transcripts, the TCR beta CDR3 regions were amplified. The first round was an RT-PCR with HTBI primers, and the second round was a multiplex PCR. Via MiXCR, TCRdb re-called the multiplex PCR reads, giving one row per CDR3 protein. This sample has around 1.1 million distinct CDR3 sequences; about two fifths occur once, and the top ten carry 11%. This clonotype was observed at least ten times. Deletions cut 2 bases from V and 0 bases from J, with 9 bases between. The germline V gene has CDR1 SGHRS and CDR2 YFSETQ. This CDR3 comprises 14 residues.

The specimen was peripheral blood or thyroid tissue (not recorded which). The receptor's source is an adult man with Graves' hyperthyroidism. This rearrangement joins TRBV5-1 to TRBJ2-7; the D is unclear. The CDR3 bases are TGCGCCAGCAGCTTCGGCAGCAGCTCCTACGAGCAGTACTTC. This translates into CASSFGSSSYEQYF. The full variable domain, in which reference TRBV5-1 and TRBJ2-7 provide the parts outside the CDR3, is KAGVTQTPRYLIKTRGQQVTLSCSPISGHRSVSWYQQTPGQGLQFLFEYFSETQRNKGNFPGRFSGRQFSNSRSEMNVSTLELGDSALYLCASSFGSSSYEQYFGPGTRLTVT.